Detailed here is one T cell receptor (beta chain). The target antigen is unknown. The repertoire was sequenced with immunoSEQ multiplex PCR; TCRdb's copy has only in-frame clones and lacks some. The top ten clones hold more than 2% of a sample with around 45,000 clones, approximately 86% of them seen once. Germline V CDR1 and CDR2: SGHNT, YYREEE (reference sequence). The J segment lost 10 bases and the V segment lost 4 bases, leaving 28 bases of the junction unmatched. The CDR3 extends over 20 amino acids. The data originate from a study of T cells in localized non-small cell lung cancer. Study observations and caveats: Adjacent lung held a median 57 of the top 100 tumor clones.

This TCR came from a man between 40 and 70 years old with stage II lung adenocarcinoma. The chain recombines TRBV5-4 with TRBJ2-1, with 8 bases lining up with TRBD2. The source material was PBMCs, sampled before any cancer treatment. CDR3 nucleotides: TGTGCCAGCAGCACACGGACTAGCCTAAACCGATTCCAAGAAATGAGGGAGCAGTTCTTC. This codes for CASSTRTSLNRFQEMREQFF.